These 26 T cell receptor beta chains were sequenced from one sample in a study of blood T cells in healthy people across ages. Through a sample-barcoded 5' primer and a J-beta primer mix, a second PCR was run for roughly 6 to 11 cycles. TCRdb reprocessed the 5' RACE reads via MiXCR and lists one record per CDR3 protein. The profile shows over 550,000 distinct CDR3 sequences, around 31% of them singletons. Input material: blood. These TCRs come from a woman at least 80 years old in good health.

To note about this clonotype: A read error may produce the germline difference seen at one junction end. V is TRBV7-7 and J is TRBJ2-5; D remains ambiguous. Per germline, CDR1 SSHAT and CDR2 FNYEAQ (reference sequence). This CDR3 spans 11 amino acids. In nucleotides, the CDR3 is TGTGCTAGCAGCTCGGGTGAGATCCAGTACTTC. This sequence encodes CASSSGEIQYF.

The chain carries TRBV19 and TRBJ2-5; 11 nucleotides line up with TRBD1. Germline V gene data show CDR1 as LNHDA and CDR2 as SQIVND (reference sequence). The CDR3 runs to 14 residues. The J segment lost 5 bases and the V segment lost 3 bases, leaving 2 bases of the junction unmatched. The CDR3 DNA is TGTGCCAGTAGTATGGACAGGGGGCGGGAGACCCAGTACTTC. Translated, it gives CASSMDRGRETQYF.

This clonotype was seen many times. The genes are TRBV7-2 and TRBJ2-5; no clear D. Germline assignment: CDR1 SGHTA and CDR2 FQGNSA. This CDR3 comprises 14 residues. V lost 5 bases and J lost 7, with 17 bases in between. The CDR3 DNA sequence: TGTGCCAGCAGCCCGGCGTCGAAGCCGGGGACCCAGTACTTC. Protein: CASSPASKPGTQYF.

The chain joins TRBV9 to TRBJ2-3, with TRBD2 matching over 9 bases. The V and J ends lost 0 bases and 5 bases, in that order; junction bases with no gene match: 10. Germline V CDR1 and CDR2: SGDLS, YYNGEE. The CDR3 is 17 residues long. The CDR3 region has the DNA TGTGCCAGCAGCGTAGCCCTCGTAGCGGGGGCCGAAGATACGCAGTATTTT. This codes for CASSVALVAGAEDTQYF. The full variable domain, rest sourced from reference TRBV9 and TRBJ2-3, is DSGVTQTPKHLITATGQRVTLRCSPRSGDLSVYWYQQSLDQGLQFLIQYYNGEERAKGNILERFSAQQFPDLHSELNLSSLELGDSALYFCASSVALVAGAEDTQYFGPGTRLTVL.

Turning to this clonotype: The conserved closing phenylalanine or tryptophan is absent in this CDR3, likely reflecting a read error. J is TRBJ1-1 and V is TRBV7-9; D is undetermined. CDR3 length: 15 amino acids. Germline CDR1 reads SEHNR; CDR2 reads FQNEAQ (reference sequence). Trimming pared 1 base from V and 4 bases from J, leaving 13 bases between. The CDR3 coding sequence is TGTGCCAGCAGCTTAGGGTTCCGGGCTATCACTGAAGCTTTCTGT. Amino acids: CASSLGFRAITEAFC.

Notes on this clonotype: With a much larger clone just one base away, this may be a read error. CDR3 nucleotides: TGTGCCAGCAGCCAGTTAGCGCCACCGAATTCACCCCTCCACTTT. It specifies CASSQLAPPNSPLHF. The chain is built from TRBV6-6 and TRBJ1-6; D unclear. V was cut by 6 bases and J by 7 bases, with 16 bases left in between. Germline V gene sequence: CDR1 MNHNY, CDR2 SVGAGI (reference sequence). This CDR3 contains 15 residues.

This clonotype has a handful of counts. V gene TRBV7-2 combines with J gene TRBJ1-6; no definite D call. This CDR3 comprises 15 residues. V was shortened by 1 base and J by 10 bases, with 14 bases between the two germline ends. CDR1 is SGHTA, CDR2 FQGNSA, per germline. The CDR3 region has the DNA TGTGCCAGCAGCTTAGTGGCAGGCGGAGGGTCACCCCTCCACTTT. This encodes CASSLVAGGGSPLHF.

The chain recombines TRBV9 with TRBJ1-5; D is perhaps TRBD1 (6 bases). CDR1 and CDR2 (germline): SGDLS, YYNGEE. This CDR3 has 15 residues. V lost 0 bases to trimming and J lost 5 bases, with 12 bases between them. CDR3 sequence reads: CASSVGGARDQPQHF. The CDR3 nucleotides are TGTGCCAGCAGCGTAGGGGGGGCGAGAGATCAGCCCCAGCATTTT. Filled out from reference TRBV9 and TRBJ1-5, the complete variable domain reads DSGVTQTPKHLITATGQRVTLRCSPRSGDLSVYWYQQSLDQGLQFLIQYYNGEERAKGNILERFSAQQFPDLHSELNLSSLELGDSALYFCASSVGGARDQPQHFGDGTRLSIL.

In regard to this clonotype: Being one base from a much bigger clone, this may be a read error. The chain joins TRBV11-2 to TRBJ2-1; 7 positions agree with TRBD1. The germline V gene has CDR1 SGHAT and CDR2 FQNNGV. This CDR3 comprises 16 residues. The CDR3 coding sequence is TGTGCCGGCAGCTTAGATCCAGGACAGGTGTCTAACAAGCAGTTCTTC. It translates to CAGSLDPGQVSNKQFF.

A remark on this clonotype: A much larger clone sits a single nucleotide away, making a read error possible. The chain combines TRBV5-5 with TRBJ1-5; D uncertain. Germline CDR1 reads SGHKS; CDR2 reads YYEKEE (reference sequence). The length of the CDR3 is 13 residues. CDR3 in DNA: TGTGTCAGCAGCTTGTCTGTGGTCCAGCCCCAGCATTTT. Protein product: CVSSLSVVQPQHF.

This clonotype was detected ten times or more. The V and J genes are TRBV24-1 and TRBJ2-3; maybe TRBD1 (6 bases). Per germline, CDR1 KGHDR and CDR2 SFDVKD. CDR3 size: 14 residues. V lost 4 bases, J lost 2 bases, and 9 bases lay in between. The CDR3 is CATSDRGPTDTQYF. The CDR3 DNA reads TGTGCCACCAGTGACAGGGGTCCCACAGATACGCAGTATTTT.

The V gene is TRBV6-5, the J gene TRBJ1-2, with no clear D. This CDR3 has 15 amino acids. Trimming shortened V by 4 bases and J by 3 bases, and 15 bases separated the two germline ends. CDR1 and CDR2 from the germline V gene are MNHEY and SVGAGI. The CDR3 DNA reads as TGTGCCAGCAGTTTCACATCCGCGACTTACTATGGCTACACCTTC. Residues: CASSFTSATYYGYTF.

CDR3 sequence: CASSTPYRDRQETQYF. The CDR3 region has the DNA TGTGCCAGTAGTACACCATACCGGGACAGGCAAGAGACCCAGTACTTC. The chain is built from TRBV19 and TRBJ2-5, with 8 bases aligning to TRBD1. The CDR3 is made up of 16 amino acids. CDR1 LNHDA and CDR2 SQIVND come from the germline V gene (reference sequence). With 4 bases clipped from V and 2 bases from J, the junction kept 9 bases outside the gene matches.

This clonotype has more than one count but fewer than ten. J is TRBJ1-5 and V is TRBV3-1; tentatively, D is TRBD1 (6 bases). Germline-derived CDR1 and CDR2 are LGHDT and YNNKEL (reference sequence). V dropped 2 bases and J dropped 4 bases, with 12 bases sitting between them. The CDR3 consists of 15 residues. In DNA form, the CDR3 reads TGTGCCAGCAGCCAAATGGCAAGGGGGAATCAGCCCCAGCATTTT. This sequence encodes CASSQMARGNQPQHF. Using reference TRBV3-1 and TRBJ1-5 for the parts outside the CDR3, the full variable domain is DTAVSQTPKYLVTQMGNDKSIKCEQNLGHDTMYWYKQDSKKFLKIMFSYNNKELIINETVPNRFSPKSPDKAHLNLHINSLELGDSAVYFCASSQMARGNQPQHFGDGTRLSIL.

This clonotype was found a few times. A much larger clone sits a single nucleotide away, making a read error possible. The rearrangement links TRBV6-5 to TRBJ2-5, with 12 bases aligning to TRBD2. Trimming took 6 bases from V and 11 from J; bases not matched to a gene: 16. The CDR3 is made up of 16 amino acids. The germline CDR1 and CDR2 sequences are MNHEY and SVGAGI. The CDR3 loop is CASRPHLLAGGREQYF. CDR3 DNA: TGTGCCAGCAGGCCGCACCTACTAGCGGGGGGTCGTGAGCAGTACTTC.

This clonotype was seen repeatedly, ten times or more. The chain's CDR3 is CASSLSGGGHEQFF. CDR3 coding DNA: TGTGCCAGCAGCTTGAGCGGGGGGGGACATGAGCAGTTCTTC. The rearrangement uses TRBV7-2 and TRBJ2-1; 10 bases match TRBD2. CDR3 length equals 14 residues. V lost 3 bases and J lost 8; bases outside the gene matches: 4. Germline values: CDR1 SGHTA, CDR2 FQGNSA.

The V gene is TRBV20-1, the J gene TRBJ2-5; D is uncertain. TRBJ2-7 matches the DNA end more closely, so the J call is doubtful. Germline-derived CDR1 and CDR2 are DFQATT and SNEGSKA (reference sequence). The CDR3 length is 13 residues. CDR3 sequence: CSARAMWGYEQYF. The DNA for the CDR3 is TGCAGTGCTAGAGCTATGTGGGGATACGAGCAGTACTTC.

The sample holds many counts of this clonotype. The rearrangement uses TRBV20-1 and TRBJ1-1; D is undetermined. From germline, CDR1 is DFQATT and CDR2 SNEGSKA (reference sequence). The CDR3 has 12 amino acids. V lost 5 bases, J lost 1 base, and 8 bases lay in between. The CDR3 nucleotides are TGCAGTGCTGATGAGGGGAACACTGAAGCTTTCTTT. It encodes CSADEGNTEAFF.

This clonotype was recorded at least ten times. The chain couples TRBV20-1 to TRBJ1-2; no clear D gene. The CDR3 runs to 14 residues. Per germline, CDR1 DFQATT and CDR2 SNEGSKA (reference sequence). Trimming pared 1 base from V and 6 bases from J, leaving 15 bases between. CDR3 loop: CSARGGGRTNGYTF. As DNA, the CDR3 is TGCAGTGCTAGAGGGGGTGGACGGACGAATGGCTACACCTTC.

This clonotype was counted between two and nine times. A much larger clone differs by one base, so this may be a read error. This chain links TRBV5-1 with TRBJ2-1, with TRBD2 matching over 7 bases. The last part of the DNA fits TRBJ2-7 better; the J call may be wrong. The CDR3 covers 15 residues. CDR1 and CDR2 (germline): SGHRS, YFSETQ. The CDR3 sequence is CASSLGGVSYNEQYF. Here the CDR3 DNA reads TGCGCCAGCAGCCTGGGGGGGGTCTCCTACAATGAGCAGTACTTC.

This chain connects TRBV6-6 to TRBJ1-2; D not resolved. Trimming left V 0 bases short and J 3 bases short, with 11 bases between. From germline, CDR1 is MNHNY and CDR2 SVGAGI (reference sequence). This CDR3 is 15 amino acids long. The CDR3 sequence is CASSYSRRDDYGYTF. As DNA, the CDR3 is TGTGCCAGCAGTTACTCCCGACGTGATGACTATGGCTACACCTTC.

At least ten counts were recorded for this clonotype. The chain combines TRBV6-1 with TRBJ2-3, with D uncertain. Germline loops: CDR1 MNHNS, CDR2 SASEGT. The length of the CDR3 is 13 residues. With 0 bases removed from V and 9 bases from J, the gap between germline ends came to 10 bases. DNA for the CDR3: TGTGCCAGCAGTGAAGCAAGAACGCGGACGCAGTATTTT. Translation: CASSEARTRTQYF.

This clonotype showed up many times. The V and J genes are TRBV7-2 and TRBJ2-3; D may be TRBD1 or TRBD2 (6 bases each). This CDR3 has 15 residues. CDR1 and CDR2 from the germline V gene are SGHTA and FQGNSA. With 1 base removed from V and 1 base from J, the gap between germline ends came to 9 bases. CDR3 in DNA: TGTGCCAGCAGCTTAGGAGGGGGGCGCACAGATACGCAGTATTTT. As protein: CASSLGGGRTDTQYF.

The chain combines TRBV28 with TRBJ1-5, with TRBD1 matching over 9 bases. CDR3 size: 16 residues. Germline CDR1 reads MDHEN; CDR2 reads SYDVKM. V shed 2 bases, J shed 3 bases, and the junction held 5 bases outside the gene matches. CDR3 coding DNA: TGTGCCAGCAGTTTAAGGGACAGGGCGATCAATCAGCCCCAGCATTTT. As protein: CASSLRDRAINQPQHF.

This clonotype showed up many times. This may be a read error, as it is one base from a much larger clone. V and J are TRBV6-2 or TRBV6-3 and TRBJ2-1; no clear D gene. The J call may be incorrect, as the DNA end agrees better with TRBJ2-7. Per germline, CDR1 MNHEY and CDR2 SVGEGT. The CDR3 is 15 amino acids. The CDR3 coding sequence is TGTGCCAGCAGCCCCAAAGGACGGCCCTACAATGAGCAGTACTTC. Residues: CASSPKGRPYNEQYF.

As regards this clonotype: Relative to the germline gene, one junction end is altered; a read error may explain this. The chain is built from TRBV5-1 and TRBJ2-7, with D possibly being TRBD1 (6 bases). Germline V gene data show CDR1 as SGHRS and CDR2 as YFSETQ. This CDR3 spans 14 amino acids. This CDR3 is CASSSQGSSHEQYF. In DNA, the CDR3 is TGCGCCAGCAGCTCACAGGGAAGCTCCCACGAGCAGTACTTC.